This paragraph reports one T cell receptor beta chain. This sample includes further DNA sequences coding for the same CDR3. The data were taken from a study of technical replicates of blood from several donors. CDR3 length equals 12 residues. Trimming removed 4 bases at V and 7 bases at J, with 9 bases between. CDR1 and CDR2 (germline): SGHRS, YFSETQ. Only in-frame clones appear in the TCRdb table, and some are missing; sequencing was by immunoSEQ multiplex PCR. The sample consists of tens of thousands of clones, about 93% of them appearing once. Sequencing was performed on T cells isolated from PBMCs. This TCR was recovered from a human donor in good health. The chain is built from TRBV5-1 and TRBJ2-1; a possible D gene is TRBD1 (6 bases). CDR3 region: CASSLTGNEQFF. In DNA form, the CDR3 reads TGCGCCAGCAGCCTAACAGGGAATGAGCAGTTCTTC.